This is a list of T cell receptor beta chains from one sample in a study of T-cell reconstitution after alpha-beta-depleted transplantation in children. TCRdb used MiXCR to reprocess the PCR reads, holding one entry per CDR3 protein. This sample has around 580,000 distinct CDR3 sequences; 23% occur once, and the top ten carry around an eighth. The source material was PBMCs, mostly from graft donor cells, sampled 360 days after TCRalphabeta/CD19-depleted stem cell transplant. Every receptor here comes from a boy in the first two years of life who had a stem cell transplant for acute myeloid leukemia, so the T cells may come from the graft donor. Both conserved end residues are part of each CDR3. The D gene is left open where the match is weak. Size tells how often a clone was seen (once, few, many) or the class of an expanded clone, and some rows leave it out.

cdr3_length: 16
d_call: -
j_call: TRBJ1-1
clone_size: -
v_call: TRBV12-3/TRBV12-4
cdr3_aa: CASSSAGRSLFAEAFF
cdr3_nt: TGTGCCAGCAGCTCGGCCGGCAGGTCTTTGTTCGCTGAAGCTTTCTTT

cdr3_length: 15
d_call: -
j_call: TRBJ2-3
clone_size: -
v_call: TRBV2
cdr3_aa: CASSEGGVSTDTQYF
cdr3_nt: TGTGCCAGCAGTGAGGGTGGGGTTAGCACAGATACGCAGTATTTT

cdr3_length: 14
d_call: -
j_call: TRBJ2-7
clone_size: many
v_call: TRBV20-1
cdr3_aa: CSAISAKGSYEQYF
cdr3_nt: TGCAGTGCTATTAGCGCGAAGGGCTCCTACGAGCAGTACTTC

cdr3_length: 14
d_call: -
j_call: TRBJ2-7
clone_size: -
v_call: TRBV12-3/TRBV12-4
cdr3_aa: CASSLSGHLYEQYF
cdr3_nt: TGTGCCAGCAGTCTCTCGGGACACCTCTACGAGCAGTACTTC

cdr3_length: 18
d_call: TRBD2
j_call: TRBJ2-2
clone_size: many
v_call: TRBV4-3
cdr3_aa: CASSQDPRLAMNTGELFF
cdr3_nt: TGCGCCAGCAGCCAAGACCCCCGACTAGCGATGAACACCGGGGAGCTGTTTTTT

cdr3_length: 16
d_call: -
j_call: TRBJ1-6
clone_size: -
v_call: TRBV6-5
cdr3_aa: CASSYYPGHGISSLHF
cdr3_nt: TGTGCCAGCAGTTACTACCCGGGGCACGGCATCTCATCCCTCCACTTT

cdr3_length: 13
d_call: -
j_call: TRBJ2-5
clone_size: few
v_call: TRBV12-3/TRBV12-4
cdr3_aa: CASSSQGQETQYF
cdr3_nt: TGTGCCAGCAGTTCTCAGGGCCAAGAGACCCAGTACTTC

cdr3_length: 15
d_call: -
j_call: TRBJ1-5
clone_size: -
v_call: TRBV7-2
cdr3_aa: CASSFFGGGNQPQHF
cdr3_nt: TGTGCCAGCAGCTTCTTCGGCGGGGGCAATCAGCCCCAGCATTTT

cdr3_length: 15
d_call: TRBD2
j_call: TRBJ2-3
clone_size: many
v_call: TRBV7-2
cdr3_aa: CASSQAGGPQDTQYF
cdr3_nt: TGTGCCAGCAGCCAAGCGGGGGGGCCTCAAGATACGCAGTATTTT

cdr3_length: 16
d_call: -
j_call: TRBJ2-5
clone_size: -
v_call: TRBV28
cdr3_aa: CASSLGADLYQETQYF
cdr3_nt: TGTGCCAGCAGTTTAGGGGCAGATCTGTACCAAGAGACCCAGTACTTC

cdr3_length: 15
d_call: TRBD2
j_call: TRBJ2-1
clone_size: few
v_call: TRBV6-1
cdr3_aa: CATHRASGVGDEQFF
cdr3_nt: TGTGCCACCCACCGGGCTAGCGGGGTGGGGGATGAGCAGTTCTTC

cdr3_length: 13
d_call: TRBD1
j_call: TRBJ1-1
clone_size: -
v_call: TRBV5-1
cdr3_aa: CASSLDGTGEAFF
cdr3_nt: TGCGCCAGCAGCTTGGATGGGACAGGTGAAGCTTTCTTT

cdr3_length: 13
d_call: -
j_call: TRBJ2-7
clone_size: few
v_call: TRBV7-9
cdr3_aa: CASSTARVGEQYF
cdr3_nt: TGTGCCAGCAGCACCGCACGGGTTGGGGAGCAGTACTTC

cdr3_length: 13
d_call: TRBD1
j_call: TRBJ1-5
clone_size: -
v_call: TRBV12-3/TRBV12-4
cdr3_aa: CASRTGQEQPQHF
cdr3_nt: TGTGCCAGCAGGACAGGGCAAGAACAGCCCCAGCATTTT

cdr3_length: 14
d_call: -
j_call: TRBJ1-1
clone_size: -
v_call: TRBV20-1
cdr3_aa: CSARRGTLNTEAFF
cdr3_nt: TGCAGTGCTCGACGGGGGACTCTGAACACTGAAGCTTTCTTT

cdr3_length: 15
d_call: TRBD1
j_call: TRBJ1-6
clone_size: -
v_call: TRBV12-3/TRBV12-4
cdr3_aa: CASSFRGTAGSPLHF
cdr3_nt: TGTGCCAGCAGTTTCCGGGGGACAGCGGGCTCACCCCTCCACTTT

cdr3_length: 19
d_call: -
j_call: TRBJ1-6
clone_size: few
v_call: TRBV20-1
cdr3_aa: CSARDRAGSGFSYNSPLHF
cdr3_nt: TGCAGTGCTAGAGATCGGGCAGGGAGTGGGTTCTCCTATAATTCACCCCTCCACTTT

cdr3_length: 16
d_call: TRBD2
j_call: TRBJ2-1
clone_size: few
v_call: TRBV7-2
cdr3_aa: CASSDPTSGADNEQFF
cdr3_nt: TGTGCCAGCAGCGACCCTACTAGCGGGGCTGACAATGAGCAGTTCTTC

cdr3_length: 16
d_call: -
j_call: TRBJ1-1
clone_size: -
v_call: TRBV7-8
cdr3_aa: CASSRHLQTLNTEAFF
cdr3_nt: TGTGCCAGCAGCAGACACTTGCAGACTCTGAACACTGAAGCTTTCTTT

cdr3_length: 15
d_call: -
j_call: TRBJ2-7
clone_size: many
v_call: TRBV28
cdr3_aa: CASSLLLGGIYEQYF
cdr3_nt: TGTGCCAGCAGTTTACTTCTCGGCGGGATCTACGAGCAGTACTTC

cdr3_length: 16
d_call: -
j_call: TRBJ1-5
clone_size: many
v_call: TRBV12-3/TRBV12-4
cdr3_aa: CASTGGADSFTQPQHF
cdr3_nt: TGTGCCAGCACCGGGGGGGCAGACAGTTTTACTCAGCCCCAGCATTTT

cdr3_length: 13
d_call: -
j_call: TRBJ1-6
clone_size: many
v_call: TRBV4-2
cdr3_aa: CASSQVANSPLHF
cdr3_nt: TGTGCCAGCAGCCAAGTTGCCAATTCACCCCTCCACTTT

cdr3_length: 14
d_call: -
j_call: TRBJ1-2
clone_size: -
v_call: TRBV12-3/TRBV12-4
cdr3_aa: CASREQGGNYGYTF
cdr3_nt: TGTGCCTCTAGGGAACAGGGCGGGAACTATGGCTACACCTTC

cdr3_length: 11
d_call: -
j_call: TRBJ2-5
clone_size: -
v_call: TRBV7-6
cdr3_aa: CASGLVEAQYF
cdr3_nt: TGTGCCAGCGGGCTCGTGGAGGCCCAGTACTTC

cdr3_length: 15
d_call: TRBD2
j_call: TRBJ2-1
clone_size: many
v_call: TRBV2
cdr3_aa: CASSGIAGRYNEQFF
cdr3_nt: TGTGCCAGCAGCGGAATAGCGGGGCGTTACAATGAGCAGTTCTTC

cdr3_length: 14
d_call: -
j_call: TRBJ1-1
clone_size: many
v_call: TRBV21-1
cdr3_aa: CASLWGQGWAEAFF
cdr3_nt: TGTGCCAGCTTATGGGGACAGGGATGGGCTGAAGCTTTCTTT

cdr3_length: 13
d_call: -
j_call: TRBJ1-1
clone_size: few
v_call: TRBV20-1
cdr3_aa: CSADGHASTEAFF
cdr3_nt: TGCAGTGCTGACGGACATGCGAGCACTGAAGCTTTCTTT

cdr3_length: 17
d_call: TRBD2
j_call: TRBJ2-1
clone_size: -
v_call: TRBV12-3/TRBV12-4
cdr3_aa: CASSPRGGGPWTNEHFF
cdr3_nt: TGTGCCAGCAGTCCTAGGGGCGGGGGTCCATGGACCAATGAGCACTTCTTC

cdr3_length: 17
d_call: TRBD1
j_call: TRBJ1-1
clone_size: many
v_call: TRBV7-6
cdr3_aa: CASSPTDRGLVNTEAFF
cdr3_nt: TGTGCCAGCAGCCCGACGGACAGGGGACTCGTAAACACTGAAGCTTTCTTT

cdr3_length: 14
d_call: TRBD1
j_call: TRBJ2-2
clone_size: -
v_call: TRBV12-3/TRBV12-4
cdr3_aa: CASRLGQAGGELFF
cdr3_nt: TGTGCCAGCAGGCTGGGACAGGCGGGCGGGGAGCTGTTTTTT

cdr3_length: 13
d_call: -
j_call: TRBJ2-1
clone_size: many
v_call: TRBV6-5
cdr3_aa: CASSYSAADEQFF
cdr3_nt: TGTGCCAGCAGTTACTCCGCAGCGGATGAGCAGTTCTTC

cdr3_length: 14
d_call: -
j_call: TRBJ1-2
clone_size: -
v_call: TRBV20-1
cdr3_aa: CSARDGLFNYGYTF
cdr3_nt: TGCAGTGCTAGAGATGGCTTATTTAACTATGGCTACACCTTC

cdr3_length: 17
d_call: TRBD2
j_call: TRBJ2-1
clone_size: few
v_call: TRBV5-4
cdr3_aa: CASSSTSGGASYNEQFF
cdr3_nt: TGTGCCAGCAGCTCGACTAGCGGGGGGGCGTCCTACAATGAGCAGTTCTTC

cdr3_length: 16
d_call: -
j_call: TRBJ2-7
clone_size: many
v_call: TRBV4-3
cdr3_aa: CASSQRSPGPSYEQYF
cdr3_nt: TGCGCCAGCAGCCAAAGGTCCCCAGGCCCCTCCTACGAGCAGTACTTC

cdr3_length: 11
d_call: -
j_call: TRBJ1-2
clone_size: many
v_call: TRBV29-1
cdr3_aa: CSGSGTSGYTF
cdr3_nt: TGCAGCGGATCCGGGACAAGTGGCTACACCTTC

cdr3_length: 13
d_call: -
j_call: TRBJ2-7
clone_size: few
v_call: TRBV29-1
cdr3_aa: CSVVSWGSYEQYF
cdr3_nt: TGCAGCGTCGTAAGCTGGGGATCCTACGAGCAGTACTTC

cdr3_length: 10
d_call: -
j_call: TRBJ2-5
clone_size: few
v_call: TRBV3-1
cdr3_aa: CASSQGGLYF
cdr3_nt: TGTGCCAGCAGCCAAGGTGGCTTGTACTTC

cdr3_length: 13
d_call: -
j_call: TRBJ2-1
clone_size: many
v_call: TRBV6-4
cdr3_aa: CASSDSNWNEQFF
cdr3_nt: TGTGCCAGCAGTGACTCGAATTGGAATGAGCAGTTCTTC

cdr3_length: 17
d_call: TRBD2
j_call: TRBJ2-5
clone_size: -
v_call: TRBV5-1
cdr3_aa: CASRPARTSAYQETQYF
cdr3_nt: TGCGCCAGCAGACCGGCCCGGACTAGCGCCTATCAAGAGACCCAGTACTTC

cdr3_length: 16
d_call: TRBD1
j_call: TRBJ1-1
clone_size: -
v_call: TRBV11-1
cdr3_aa: CASSSQGGRVNTEAFF
cdr3_nt: TGTGCCAGCAGCTCACAGGGGGGCCGAGTGAACACTGAAGCTTTCTTT

cdr3_length: 12
d_call: -
j_call: TRBJ2-2
clone_size: few
v_call: TRBV24-1
cdr3_aa: CATSLAAGELFF
cdr3_nt: TGTGCCACCAGTTTAGCAGCCGGGGAGCTGTTTTTT

cdr3_length: 12
d_call: -
j_call: TRBJ2-5
clone_size: many
v_call: TRBV20-1
cdr3_aa: CSASTLGETQYF
cdr3_nt: TGCAGTGCGAGCACTCTGGGGGAGACCCAGTACTTC

cdr3_length: 14
d_call: -
j_call: TRBJ2-3
clone_size: many
v_call: TRBV6-5
cdr3_aa: CASSYLGSSDGQYF
cdr3_nt: TGTGCCAGCAGTTACCTAGGCTCATCGGACGGGCAGTATTTT

cdr3_length: 12
d_call: -
j_call: TRBJ1-6
clone_size: -
v_call: TRBV20-1
cdr3_aa: CSLGPRDSPLHF
cdr3_nt: TGCAGCCTCGGGCCTCGAGATTCACCCCTCCACTTT

cdr3_length: 17
d_call: TRBD2
j_call: TRBJ2-7
clone_size: -
v_call: TRBV7-2
cdr3_aa: CASSLAAGTSPPLGQYF
cdr3_nt: TGTGCCAGCAGCTTAGCAGCCGGGACTAGCCCTCCGTTGGGGCAGTACTTC